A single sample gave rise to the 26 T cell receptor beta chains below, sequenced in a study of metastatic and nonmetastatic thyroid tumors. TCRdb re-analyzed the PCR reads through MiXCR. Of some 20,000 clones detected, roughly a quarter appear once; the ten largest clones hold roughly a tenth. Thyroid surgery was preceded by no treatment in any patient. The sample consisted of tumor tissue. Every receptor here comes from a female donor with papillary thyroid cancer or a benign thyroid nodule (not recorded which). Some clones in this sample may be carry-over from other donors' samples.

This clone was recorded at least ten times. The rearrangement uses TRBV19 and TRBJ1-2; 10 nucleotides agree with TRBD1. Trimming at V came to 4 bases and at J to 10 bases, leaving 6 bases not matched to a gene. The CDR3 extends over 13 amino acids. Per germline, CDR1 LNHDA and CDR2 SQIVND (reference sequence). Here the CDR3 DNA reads TGTGCCAGTAGTACAAGGGACAGGGGTGACTACACCTTC. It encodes CASSTRDRGDYTF.

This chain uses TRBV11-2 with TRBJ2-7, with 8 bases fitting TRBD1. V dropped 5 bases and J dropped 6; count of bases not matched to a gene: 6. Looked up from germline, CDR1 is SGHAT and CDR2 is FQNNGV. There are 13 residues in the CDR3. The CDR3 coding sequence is TGTGCCAGCAGCGCTGGGACAGGCAGCGAGCAGTACTTC. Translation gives CASSAGTGSEQYF.

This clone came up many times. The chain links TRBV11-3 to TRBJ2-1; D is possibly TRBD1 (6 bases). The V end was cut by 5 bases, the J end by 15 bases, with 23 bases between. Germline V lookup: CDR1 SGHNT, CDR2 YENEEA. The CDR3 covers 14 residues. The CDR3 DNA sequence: TGTGCCAGCAGCGGCCAGGGGATCCAAGAGGGGCCGTTCTTC. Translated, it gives CASSGQGIQEGPFF.

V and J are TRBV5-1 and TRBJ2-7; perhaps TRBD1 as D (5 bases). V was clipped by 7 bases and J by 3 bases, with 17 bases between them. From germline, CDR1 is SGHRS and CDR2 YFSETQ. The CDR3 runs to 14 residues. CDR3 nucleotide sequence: TGCGCCAGCCGCCGTGGAGAAACAGGCTACGAGCAGTACTTC. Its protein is CASRRGETGYEQYF. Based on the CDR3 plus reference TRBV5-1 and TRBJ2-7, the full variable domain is KAGVTQTPRYLIKTRGQQVTLSCSPISGHRSVSWYQQTPGQGLQFLFEYFSETQRNKGNFPGRFSGRQFSNSRSEMNVSTLELGDSALYLCASRRGETGYEQYFGPGTRLTVT.

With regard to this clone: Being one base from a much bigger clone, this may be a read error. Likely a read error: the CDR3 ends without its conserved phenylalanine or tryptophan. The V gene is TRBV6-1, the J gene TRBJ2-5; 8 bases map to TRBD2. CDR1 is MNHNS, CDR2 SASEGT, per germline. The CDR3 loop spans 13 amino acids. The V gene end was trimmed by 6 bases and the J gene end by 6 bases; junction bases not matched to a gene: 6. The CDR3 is CASSSPGGQTQYS. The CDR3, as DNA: TGTGCCAGCAGCTCGCCGGGGGGGCAGACCCAGTACTCC.

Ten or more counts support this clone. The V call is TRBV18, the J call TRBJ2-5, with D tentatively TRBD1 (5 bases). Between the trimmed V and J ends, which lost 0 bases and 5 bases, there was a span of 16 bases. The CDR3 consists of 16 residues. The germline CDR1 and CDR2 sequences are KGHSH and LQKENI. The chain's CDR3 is CASSPPNDRGWETQYF. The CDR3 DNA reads TGTGCCAGCTCACCACCCAACGATAGGGGCTGGGAGACCCAGTACTTC.

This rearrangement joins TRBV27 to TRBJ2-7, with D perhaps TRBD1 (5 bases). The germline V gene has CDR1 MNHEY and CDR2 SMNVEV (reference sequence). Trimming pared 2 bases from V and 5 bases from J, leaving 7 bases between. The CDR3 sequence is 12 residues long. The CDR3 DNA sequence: TGTGCCAGCAGTTTAACAGGCAACGAGCAGTACTTC. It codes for CASSLTGNEQYF.

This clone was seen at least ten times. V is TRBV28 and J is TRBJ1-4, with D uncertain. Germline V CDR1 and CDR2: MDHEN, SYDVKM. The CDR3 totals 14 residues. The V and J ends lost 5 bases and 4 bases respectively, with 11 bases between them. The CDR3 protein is CASSLFGYNEKLFF. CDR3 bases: TGTGCCAGCAGTCTGTTTGGATATAATGAAAAACTGTTTTTT.

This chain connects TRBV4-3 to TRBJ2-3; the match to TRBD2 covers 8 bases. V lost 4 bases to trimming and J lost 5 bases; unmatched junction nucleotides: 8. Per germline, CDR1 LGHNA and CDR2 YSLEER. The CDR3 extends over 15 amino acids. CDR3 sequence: CASSLSGLGLDTQYF. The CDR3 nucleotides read TGCGCCAGCAGCCTTTCGGGACTAGGTCTAGATACGCAGTATTTT.

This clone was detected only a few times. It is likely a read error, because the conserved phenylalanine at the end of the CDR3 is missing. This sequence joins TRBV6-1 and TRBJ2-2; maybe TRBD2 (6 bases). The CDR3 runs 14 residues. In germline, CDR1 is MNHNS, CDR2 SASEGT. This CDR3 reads CSSSRAGNTGELFL. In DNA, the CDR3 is TGTTCCAGCTCCCGGGCGGGAAACACCGGGGAGCTGTTTCTT.

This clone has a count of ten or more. The CDR3, as DNA: TGCAGCGCCTTGCCCCGGTCTTCCTGGGGGGAGACCCAGTACTTC. This translates into CSALPRSSWGETQYF. V is TRBV29-1 and J is TRBJ2-5, with D tentatively TRBD1 or TRBD2 (5 bases each). This CDR3 is built from 15 residues. The ends were cut back, 7 bases at V and 5 bases at J, with 23 bases in the middle. Per the germline V gene, CDR1 is SQVTM and CDR2 is ANQGSEA.

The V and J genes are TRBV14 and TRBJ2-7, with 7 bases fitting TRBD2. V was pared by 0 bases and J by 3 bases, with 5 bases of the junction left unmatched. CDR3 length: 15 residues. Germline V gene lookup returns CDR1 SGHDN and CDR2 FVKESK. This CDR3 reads CASSQEKAGLYEQYF. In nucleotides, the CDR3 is TGTGCCAGCAGCCAAGAGAAAGCGGGACTCTACGAGCAGTACTTC.

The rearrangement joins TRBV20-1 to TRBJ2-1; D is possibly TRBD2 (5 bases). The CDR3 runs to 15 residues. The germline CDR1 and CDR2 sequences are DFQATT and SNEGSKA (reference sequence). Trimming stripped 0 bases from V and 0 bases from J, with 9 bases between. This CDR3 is CSAREGEGSYNEQFF. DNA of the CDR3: TGCAGTGCTAGAGAGGGCGAGGGCTCCTACAATGAGCAGTTCTTC.

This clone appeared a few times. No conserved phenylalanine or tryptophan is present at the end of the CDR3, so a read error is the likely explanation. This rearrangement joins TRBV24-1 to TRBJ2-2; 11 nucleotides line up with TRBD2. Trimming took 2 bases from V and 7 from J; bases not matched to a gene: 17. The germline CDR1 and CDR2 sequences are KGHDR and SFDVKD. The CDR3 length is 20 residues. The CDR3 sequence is CATSDSAVTSGSVGVGELFL. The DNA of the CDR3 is TGTGCCACCAGTGATTCGGCGGTTACTAGCGGGAGCGTAGGGGTCGGGGAGCTGTTTCTT.

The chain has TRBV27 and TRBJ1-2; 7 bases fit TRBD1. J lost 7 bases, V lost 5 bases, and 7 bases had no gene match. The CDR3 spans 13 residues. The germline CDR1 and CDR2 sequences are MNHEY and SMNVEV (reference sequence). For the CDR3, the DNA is TGTGCCAGCAGTGCTGGACAGGTTAGTGGCTACACCTTC. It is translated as CASSAGQVSGYTF.

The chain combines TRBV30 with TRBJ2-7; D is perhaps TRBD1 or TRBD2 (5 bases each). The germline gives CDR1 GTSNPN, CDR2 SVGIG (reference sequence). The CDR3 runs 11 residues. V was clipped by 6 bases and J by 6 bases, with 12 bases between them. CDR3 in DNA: TGTGCCTGCAGGGAGCTCGGCGAGCAGTACTTC. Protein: CACRELGEQYF. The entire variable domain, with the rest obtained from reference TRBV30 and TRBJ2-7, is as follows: SQTIHQWPATLVQPVGSPLSLECTVEGTSNPNLYWYRQAAGRGLQLLFYSVGIGQISSEVPQNLSASRPQDRQFILSSKKLLLSDSGFYLCACRELGEQYFGPGTRLTVT.

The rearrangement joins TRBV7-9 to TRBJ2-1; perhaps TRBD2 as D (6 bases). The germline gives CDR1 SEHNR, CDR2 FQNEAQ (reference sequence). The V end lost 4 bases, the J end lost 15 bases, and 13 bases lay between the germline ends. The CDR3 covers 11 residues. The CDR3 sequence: CASSSSSETFF. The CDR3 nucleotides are TGTGCCAGCAGCTCTTCTAGCGAGACGTTCTTC. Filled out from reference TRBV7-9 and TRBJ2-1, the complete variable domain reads DTGVSQNPRHKITKRGQNVTFRCDPISEHNRLYWYRQTLGQGPEFLTYFQNEAQLEKSRLLSDRFSAERPKGSFSTLEIQRTEQGDSAMYLCASSSSSETFFGPGTRLTVL.

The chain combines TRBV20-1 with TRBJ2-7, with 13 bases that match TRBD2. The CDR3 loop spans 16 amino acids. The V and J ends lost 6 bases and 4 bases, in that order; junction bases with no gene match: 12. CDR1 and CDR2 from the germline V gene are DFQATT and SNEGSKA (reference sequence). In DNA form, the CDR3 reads TGCAGTGCGACCGGGACTAGCGGGAAAACCGCTTACGAGCAGTACTTC. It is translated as CSATGTSGKTAYEQYF.

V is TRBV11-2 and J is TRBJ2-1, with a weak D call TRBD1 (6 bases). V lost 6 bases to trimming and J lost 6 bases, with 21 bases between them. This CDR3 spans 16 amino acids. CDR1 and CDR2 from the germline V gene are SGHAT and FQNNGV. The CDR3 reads CASSSPGARSANEQFF. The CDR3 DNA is TGTGCCAGCAGTTCCCCAGGGGCAAGATCGGCCAATGAGCAGTTCTTC.

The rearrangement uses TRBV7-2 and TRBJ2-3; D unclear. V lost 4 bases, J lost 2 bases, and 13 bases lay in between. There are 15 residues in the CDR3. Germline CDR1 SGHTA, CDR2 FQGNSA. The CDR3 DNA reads TGTGCCAGCAGCTCAGTGCGCGAACACACAGATACGCAGTATTTT. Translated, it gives CASSSVREHTDTQYF.

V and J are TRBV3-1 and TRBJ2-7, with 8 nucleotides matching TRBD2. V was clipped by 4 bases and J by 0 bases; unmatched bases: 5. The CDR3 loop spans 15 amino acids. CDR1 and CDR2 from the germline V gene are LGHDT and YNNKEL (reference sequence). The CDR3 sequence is CASSRLARTSYEQYF. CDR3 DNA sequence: TGTGCCAGCAGCCGACTAGCGAGAACCTCCTACGAGCAGTACTTC.

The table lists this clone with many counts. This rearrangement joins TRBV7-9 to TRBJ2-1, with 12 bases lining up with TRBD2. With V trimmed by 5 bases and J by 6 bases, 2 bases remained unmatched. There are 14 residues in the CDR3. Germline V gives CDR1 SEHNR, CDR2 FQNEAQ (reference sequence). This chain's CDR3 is CASSTSGRSNEQFF. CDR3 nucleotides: TGTGCCAGCAGCACTAGCGGGAGGTCCAATGAGCAGTTCTTC.

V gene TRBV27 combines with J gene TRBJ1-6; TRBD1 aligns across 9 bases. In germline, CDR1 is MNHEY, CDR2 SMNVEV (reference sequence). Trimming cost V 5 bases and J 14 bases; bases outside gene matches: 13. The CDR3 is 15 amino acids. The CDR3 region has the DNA TGTGCCAGCAGTCCCTCCGGACAGGGGAGGAGGGCCCTCCACTTT. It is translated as CASSPSGQGRRALHF.

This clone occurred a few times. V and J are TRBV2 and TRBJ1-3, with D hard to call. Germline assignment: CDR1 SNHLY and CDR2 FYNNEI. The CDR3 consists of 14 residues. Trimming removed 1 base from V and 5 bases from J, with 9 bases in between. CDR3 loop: CASSEVGARNTIYF. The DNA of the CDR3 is TGTGCCAGCAGTGAAGTGGGTGCGAGAAACACCATATATTTT.

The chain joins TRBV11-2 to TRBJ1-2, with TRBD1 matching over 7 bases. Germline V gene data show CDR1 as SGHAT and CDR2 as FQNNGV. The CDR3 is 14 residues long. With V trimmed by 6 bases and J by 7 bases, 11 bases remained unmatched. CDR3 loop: CASSLSYRGGGYTF. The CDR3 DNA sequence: TGTGCCAGCAGTTTATCGTACAGGGGTGGTGGCTACACCTTC.

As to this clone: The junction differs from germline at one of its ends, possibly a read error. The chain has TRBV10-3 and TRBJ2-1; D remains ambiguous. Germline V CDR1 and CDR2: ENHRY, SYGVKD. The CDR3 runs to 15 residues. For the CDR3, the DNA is TGTGCCATAAGTGATAGTCAGAGCTCCTACAATGAGCAGTTCTTC. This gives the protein CAISDSQSSYNEQFF.